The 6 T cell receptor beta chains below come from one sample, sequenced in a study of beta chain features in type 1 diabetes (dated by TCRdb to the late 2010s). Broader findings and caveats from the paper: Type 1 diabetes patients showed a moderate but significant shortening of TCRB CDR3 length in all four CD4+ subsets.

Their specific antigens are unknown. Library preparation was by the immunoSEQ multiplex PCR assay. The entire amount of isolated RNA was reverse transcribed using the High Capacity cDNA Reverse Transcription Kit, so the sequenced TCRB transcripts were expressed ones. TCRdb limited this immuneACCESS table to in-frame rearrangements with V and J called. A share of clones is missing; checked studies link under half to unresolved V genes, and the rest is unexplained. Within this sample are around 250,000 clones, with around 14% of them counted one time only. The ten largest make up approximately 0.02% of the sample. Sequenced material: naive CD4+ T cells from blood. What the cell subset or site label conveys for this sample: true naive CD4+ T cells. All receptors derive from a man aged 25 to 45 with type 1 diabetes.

The CDR3 bases are TGTGCCAGCAGCTTAGGAGGGAGTCGTGGTGAAAAACTGTTTTTT. Its translation: CASSLGGSRGEKLFF. J is TRBJ1-4 and V is TRBV7-2, with D unresolved. The CDR3 extends over 15 amino acids. Germline loops: CDR1 SGHTA, CDR2 FQGNSA. Between the trimmed V and J ends, which lost 1 base and 7 bases, there was a span of 13 bases.

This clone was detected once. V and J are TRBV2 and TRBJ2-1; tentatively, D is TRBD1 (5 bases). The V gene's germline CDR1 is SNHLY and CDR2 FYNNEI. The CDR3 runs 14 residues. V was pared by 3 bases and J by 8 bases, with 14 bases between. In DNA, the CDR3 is TGTGCCAGCAGTGAGGGCAGGGTGCCGGATGAGCAGTTCTTC. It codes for CASSEGRVPDEQFF.

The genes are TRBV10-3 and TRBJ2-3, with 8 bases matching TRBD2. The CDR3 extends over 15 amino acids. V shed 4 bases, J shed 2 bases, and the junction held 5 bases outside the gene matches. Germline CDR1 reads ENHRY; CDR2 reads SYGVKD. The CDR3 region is CAISGAGGPTDTQYF. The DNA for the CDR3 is TGTGCCATCAGTGGGGCGGGAGGACCCACAGATACGCAGTATTTT.

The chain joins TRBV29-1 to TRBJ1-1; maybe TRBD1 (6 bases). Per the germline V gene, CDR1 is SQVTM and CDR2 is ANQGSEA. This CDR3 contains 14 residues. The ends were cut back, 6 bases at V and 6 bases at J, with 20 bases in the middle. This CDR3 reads CSVSMRGAKAEAFF. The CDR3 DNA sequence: TGCAGCGTCTCAATGCGGGGGGCGAAGGCTGAAGCTTTCTTT.

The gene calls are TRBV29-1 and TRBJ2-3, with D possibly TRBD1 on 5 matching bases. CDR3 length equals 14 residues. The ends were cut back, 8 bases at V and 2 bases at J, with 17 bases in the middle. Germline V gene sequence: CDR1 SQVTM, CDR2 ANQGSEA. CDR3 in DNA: TGCAGCTTTATAGGGCAGGGCGCCACAGATACGCAGTATTTT. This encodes CSFIGQGATDTQYF.

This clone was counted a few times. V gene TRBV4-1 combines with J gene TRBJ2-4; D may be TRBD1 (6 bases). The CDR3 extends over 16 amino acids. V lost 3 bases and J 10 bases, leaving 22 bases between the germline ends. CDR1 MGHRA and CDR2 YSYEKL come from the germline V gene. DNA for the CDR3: TGCGCCAGCAGCCAGAGCCGATCGGACAGCCAAGGGATTCAGTACTTC. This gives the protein CASSQSRSDSQGIQYF.